A single T cell receptor beta chain is shown here with its context. In the original processing: Reference gene primers were amplified, and this amplification served to estimate nucleated cell counts. The table came from immunoSEQ multiplex PCR; TCRdb's copy has only in-frame clones and leaves some out. V, J and clone size reflect that table, while D and trimming were determined from the DNA. The profile shows 150,000 to 190,000 clones, 80% of them singletons. These data come from a study of blood T cell repertoires in COVID-19. The overall study: T cells, B-cell-depleted T cells, or PBMCs provided the cDNA or gDNA that served as material.

The sequence came from a man aged 55-75 years with acute or convalescent COVID-19. The sample comprised peripheral blood.

The CDR3 spells CASSQDHRQGSNSPLHF. CDR3 sequence (DNA): TGCGCCAGCAGCCAAGACCATCGACAGGGCAGCAATTCACCCCTCCACTTT. The chain joins TRBV4-3 to TRBJ1-6; 7 bases match TRBD1. Germline V gives CDR1 LGHNA, CDR2 YSLEER. Trimming removed 0 bases from V and 7 bases from J; junction bases left unmatched: 9. The CDR3 runs to 17 residues.